A single sample is the source of the 20 T cell receptor beta chains below, sequenced in a study of T cells in localized non-small cell lung cancer. Here immunoSEQ multiplex PCR was the method, and the copy in TCRdb shows in-frame clones only, minus some. The data contain almost 65,000 clones, roughly 90% of them seen just once; the ten biggest clones take up around 1.8%. Sequenced here: peripheral blood, sampled before any cancer treatment. Receptor source: a woman aged 35 to 70 with stage I lung adenocarcinoma.

The chain uses TRBV28 and TRBJ2-1; a possible D gene is TRBD2 (6 bases). In germline, CDR1 is MDHEN, CDR2 SYDVKM. With 5 bases removed from V and 9 bases from J, the gap between germline ends came to 23 bases. The CDR3 covers 16 residues. The CDR3 coding sequence is TGTGCCAGCAGTCTGGGACTGGCCCCAACCGACGGTGAGCAGTTCTTC. Its protein product is CASSLGLAPTDGEQFF.

The chain carries TRBV7-9 and TRBJ2-7, with a possible D match to TRBD2 (6 bases). This CDR3 is built from 15 residues. V was pared by 4 bases and J by 2 bases, with 15 bases between. CDR1 and CDR2 from the germline V gene are SEHNR and FQNEAQ (reference sequence). In DNA form, the CDR3 reads TGTGCCAGCAGCTCCCCGGGACTCGGGGCCTACGAGCAGTACTTC. Amino acid sequence: CASSSPGLGAYEQYF.

This chain uses TRBV27 with TRBJ2-7; TRBD2 aligns across 9 bases. V shed 2 bases, J shed 3 bases, and the junction held 8 bases outside the gene matches. Germline V lookup: CDR1 MNHEY, CDR2 SMNVEV (reference sequence). The CDR3 is 16 residues long. For the CDR3, the DNA is TGTGCCAGCAGTTTACATCTGGCGGGAGGGGGCTACGAGCAGTACTTC. Its translation is CASSLHLAGGGYEQYF.

The V call is TRBV19, the J call TRBJ1-6; no clear D gene. This CDR3 region has 15 residues. Germline CDR1 is LNHDA and CDR2 is SQIVND (reference sequence). Trimming cost V 5 bases and J 3 bases, with 11 bases left between them. CDR3 region: CASSQGGSYNSPLHF. CDR3 coding DNA: TGTGCCAGTAGTCAAGGAGGAAGCTATAATTCACCCCTCCACTTT. The whole variable domain, filled in from reference TRBV19 and TRBJ1-6, reads DGGITQSPKYLFRKEGQNVTLSCEQNLNHDAMYWYRQDPGQGLRLIYYSQIVNDFQKGDIAEGYSVSREKKESFPLTVTSAQKNPTAFYLCASSQGGSYNSPLHFGNGTRLTVT.

V and J are TRBV6-5 and TRBJ2-5; D gene ambiguous. This CDR3 has 14 amino acids. V was shortened by 0 bases and J by 2 bases, with 7 bases between the two germline ends. Germline V gene data show CDR1 as MNHEY and CDR2 as SVGAGI. CDR3 nucleotide sequence: TGTGCCAGCAGTTACTCCGGGTCGCAAGAGACCCAGTACTTC. It encodes CASSYSGSQETQYF.

On this clone itself: Other DNA sequences of this sample code for an identical CDR3. The chain joins TRBV2 to TRBJ2-5, with TRBD2 matching over 7 bases. CDR3 size: 13 residues. J was trimmed by 5 bases and V by 6 bases; bases with no gene match: 6. CDR1 is SNHLY and CDR2 is FYNNEI in the germline V gene. CDR3 nucleotides: TGTGCCAGCAGGCGGACTAGGGAGGAGACCCAGTACTTC. This gives the protein CASRRTREETQYF. Full variable domain (outside the CDR3, taken from reference TRBV2 and TRBJ2-5): EPEVTQTPSHQVTQMGQEVILRCVPISNHLYFYWYRQILGQKVEFLVSFYNNEISEKSEIFDDQFSVERPDGSNFTLKIRSTKLEDSAMYFCASRRTREETQYFGPGTRLLVL.

This sequence joins TRBV19 and TRBJ1-5, with D perhaps matching TRBD1 (5 bases). The V end was cut by 4 bases, the J end by 0 bases, with 10 bases between. Germline CDR1 LNHDA, CDR2 SQIVND (reference sequence). The CDR3 has 15 residues. Written as DNA, the CDR3 is TGTGCCAGTAGTAGCAGGGTGACTAGCAATCAGCCCCAGCATTTT. The encoded protein is CASSSRVTSNQPQHF.

The chain links TRBV6-5 to TRBJ1-2; TRBD1 aligns across 10 bases. The CDR3 is 14 amino acids. With V trimmed by 6 bases and J by 6 bases, 7 bases remained unmatched. Germline loops: CDR1 MNHEY, CDR2 SVGAGI. DNA for the CDR3: TGTGCCAGCAGCCGACAGGGGGCGCGGGATGGCTACACCTTC. It specifies CASSRQGARDGYTF.

J is TRBJ2-7 and V is TRBV2, with a tentative D call TRBD2 (7 bases). The CDR3 contains 14 residues. The V gene's germline CDR1 is SNHLY and CDR2 FYNNEI. V was shortened by 6 bases and J by 11 bases, with 23 bases between the two germline ends. DNA of the CDR3: TGTGCCAGCAGATTGGGGGGGCCGTCCCCCGGTGAGTACTTC. Translated: CASRLGGPSPGEYF.

The chain uses TRBV30 and TRBJ2-1; 11 bases line up with TRBD2. This CDR3 region has 17 residues. Germline CDR1 and CDR2: GTSNPN and SVGIG (reference sequence). J gave up 2 bases and V 0 bases, and 6 bases lay outside the gene matches. In nucleotides, the CDR3 is TGTGCCTGGAGTGTATATAGCGGGGGGGGCACCTACAATGAGCAGTTCTTC. Encoded protein: CAWSVYSGGGTYNEQFF. Filled out from reference TRBV30 and TRBJ2-1, the complete variable domain reads SQTIHQWPATLVQPVGSPLSLECTVEGTSNPNLYWYRQAAGRGLQLLFYSVGIGQISSEVPQNLSASRPQDRQFILSSKKLLLSDSGFYLCAWSVYSGGGTYNEQFFGPGTRLTVL.

V usage is TRBV28 and J usage is TRBJ2-7; D assignment may be TRBD1 or TRBD2 (6 bases each). V lost 5 bases and J lost 7, with 21 bases in between. The length of the CDR3 is 15 residues. Germline CDR1 MDHEN, CDR2 SYDVKM. The CDR3 DNA follows: TGTGCCAGCAGTGAACAGGGAAATCCGAGCGGGGAGCAGTACTTC. Protein: CASSEQGNPSGEQYF.

The V gene is TRBV15, the J gene TRBJ2-3, with D possibly being TRBD1 (5 bases). V lost 1 base and J lost 2, with 10 bases in between. The CDR3 contains 15 residues. Germline V gene data show CDR1 as LNHNV and CDR2 as YYDKDF (reference sequence). The CDR3 loop is CATSRARQFTDTQYF. The CDR3 region has the DNA TGTGCCACCAGCAGAGCCCGACAGTTCACAGATACGCAGTATTTT.

The CDR3, as DNA: TGTGCCAGCAGTGAATATGGGGGTTTTGGGAACACTGAAGCTTTCTTT. Its protein product is CASSEYGGFGNTEAFF. The V and J genes are TRBV25-1 and TRBJ1-1, with D perhaps TRBD1 (5 bases). Looked up from germline, CDR1 is MGHDK and CDR2 is SYGVNS. The ends were cut back, 0 bases at V and 1 base at J, with 12 bases in the middle. The CDR3 consists of 16 residues.

This sequence joins TRBV5-6 and TRBJ1-3; maybe TRBD1 (5 bases). The CDR3 loop spans 16 amino acids. The germline V and J ends were trimmed by 2 bases and 0 bases, with 12 bases remaining between them. Germline V gives CDR1 SGHDT, CDR2 YYEEEE. The CDR3 is CASSFLQASSGNTIYF. CDR3 nucleotides: TGTGCCAGCAGCTTCTTACAGGCGAGCTCTGGAAACACCATATATTTT.

CDR3 in DNA: TGTGCCAGCAGTTTATACCGGGACGCCCTCCAGCATTTT. Protein: CASSLYRDALQHF. The V and J genes are TRBV6-5 and TRBJ1-5; D is perhaps TRBD1 (5 bases). This CDR3 region has 13 residues. Per germline, CDR1 MNHEY and CDR2 SVGAGI. V was trimmed by 4 bases and J by 12 bases, leaving 16 bases between them.

The rearrangement links TRBV7-2 to TRBJ2-2, with D unclear. CDR1 is SGHTA and CDR2 is FQGNSA in the germline V gene. The CDR3 consists of 15 residues. The V gene lost 1 base and the J gene lost 5 bases, with 11 bases spanning the gap. CDR3 coding DNA: TGTGCCAGCAGCTTAGAAGTTGTGGTTACCGGGGAGCTGTTTTTT. As protein: CASSLEVVVTGELFF.

The rearrangement joins TRBV7-2 to TRBJ1-5; a weak D match, TRBD1 (6 bases). CDR1 is SGHTA and CDR2 is FQGNSA in the germline V gene. Trimming stripped 2 bases from V and 4 bases from J, with 9 bases between. The CDR3 totals 14 residues. CDR3 nucleotide sequence: TGTGCCAGCAGCTTATTGACAGGAAATCAGCCCCAGCATTTT. This gives the protein CASSLLTGNQPQHF.

This clone was recorded only once. The gene calls are TRBV9 and TRBJ2-2; the match to TRBD1 covers 7 bases. The CDR3 totals 14 residues. Germline lookup yields CDR1 SGDLS and CDR2 YYNGEE. After removal of 6 bases from V and 3 bases from J, the junction contained 5 bases not matched to a gene. Here the CDR3 reads CASTRQGDTGELFF. The CDR3 nucleotides read TGTGCCAGCACCAGACAGGGCGACACCGGGGAGCTGTTTTTT.

The rearrangement joins TRBV19 to TRBJ2-2; 7 nucleotides align to TRBD1. CDR3 length: 14 amino acids. Losses at the gene ends were 6 bases for V and 6 bases for J; bases not matched to a gene: 7. CDR1 is LNHDA, CDR2 SQIVND, per germline (reference sequence). CDR3 DNA sequence: TGTGCCAGTAGGAGACAGGGTTCCGCCGGGGAGCTGTTTTTT. This translates into CASRRQGSAGELFF.

This clone was observed a handful of times. CDR3 region: CASSLTGGNGYTF. The CDR3 region has the DNA TGTGCCAGCAGCTTGACAGGGGGCAATGGCTACACCTTC. The rearrangement links TRBV9 to TRBJ1-2; 10 nucleotides line up with TRBD1. Germline CDR1 and CDR2: SGDLS and YYNGEE. Trimming removed 4 bases from V and 6 bases from J; junction bases left unmatched: 3. This CDR3 contains 13 residues.